Each of the 26 T cell receptor beta chains below was sequenced from the same sample in a study of Ad26.COV2.S vaccination and SARS-CoV-2 variants. The treatment is: around 19 received Ad26.COV2.S at low or high dose, single or two shots; several received placebo; per-sample allocation not given. Sampling was performed 63 days after the first vaccine or placebo injection. Here immunoSEQ multiplex PCR was the method, and the copy in TCRdb shows in-frame clones only, minus some. The data show a few hundred thousand clones, with roughly 90% seen just once and 3.6% held by the top ten. This specimen was peripheral blood, taken in a trial of Ad26.COV2.S vaccine versus placebo. The source of these receptors is a person aged 18-65 years who received the Ad26.COV2.S COVID-19 vaccine or a placebo.

Only a few counts were recorded for this clone. The chain uses TRBV5-1 and TRBJ2-3, with 8 positions matching TRBD2. The germline V gene has CDR1 SGHRS and CDR2 YFSETQ. J gave up 5 bases and V 4 bases, and 9 bases lay outside the gene matches. The CDR3 length is 15 residues. The CDR3 bases are TGCGCCAGCAGCCTCGGGGGGGCAAGTATAGATACGCAGTATTTT. It is translated as CASSLGGASIDTQYF.

The J gene is TRBJ1-4, the V gene TRBV5-4; TRBD1 is a possible D gene (6 bases). This CDR3 contains 14 residues. Per the germline V gene, CDR1 is SGHNT and CDR2 is YYREEE (reference sequence). The ends were cut back, 0 bases at V and 8 bases at J, with 11 bases in the middle. The CDR3 bases are TGTGCCAGCAGCTTGGAAGGGGGGAGGGAAAAACTGTTTTTT. This codes for CASSLEGGREKLFF.

This chain joins TRBV19 and TRBJ1-6; D possibly corresponds to TRBD1 (5 bases). Germline-derived CDR1 and CDR2 are LNHDA and SQIVND (reference sequence). V was pared by 7 bases and J by 8 bases, with 24 bases between. The CDR3 loop spans 17 amino acids. The CDR3 DNA follows: TGTGCCAGTATCAACCCGTACAGGATAATCCTGCATTCACCCCTCCACTTT. As protein: CASINPYRIILHSPLHF. Together with reference TRBV19 and TRBJ1-6, the CDR3 gives the full variable domain: DGGITQSPKYLFRKEGQNVTLSCEQNLNHDAMYWYRQDPGQGLRLIYYSQIVNDFQKGDIAEGYSVSREKKESFPLTVTSAQKNPTAFYLCASINPYRIILHSPLHFGNGTRLTVT.

This chain connects TRBV11-2 to TRBJ1-2; 7 nucleotides align to TRBD1. The CDR3 is 15 residues long. CDR1 is SGHAT, CDR2 FQNNGV, per germline. Trimming at V came to 3 bases and at J to 4 bases, leaving 8 bases not matched to a gene. The CDR3 DNA reads TGTGCCAGCAGCTTTTCCCGGGACAGCGTCTATGGCTACACCTTC. Protein: CASSFSRDSVYGYTF. Using reference TRBV11-2 and TRBJ1-2 for the parts outside the CDR3, the full variable domain is EAGVAQSPRYKIIEKRQSVAFWCNPISGHATLYWYQQILGQGPKLLIQFQNNGVVDDSQLPKDRFSAERLKGVDSTLKIQPAKLEDSAVYLCASSFSRDSVYGYTFGSGTRLTVV.

The chain has TRBV30 and TRBJ1-2; D gene ambiguous. V was trimmed by 7 bases and J by 0 bases, leaving 12 bases between them. This CDR3 has 13 amino acids. Germline V CDR1 and CDR2: GTSNPN, SVGIG (reference sequence). The CDR3 DNA is TGTGCCTCCAGCAGGATTGCTAACTATGGCTACACCTTC. Translation: CASSRIANYGYTF.

The genes are TRBV6-2 or TRBV6-3 and TRBJ1-5; 8 positions agree with TRBD1. The J segment lost 2 bases and the V segment lost 6 bases, leaving 9 bases of the junction unmatched. The germline V gene encodes CDR1 MNHEY and CDR2 SVGEGT. The CDR3 is made up of 16 amino acids. The CDR3 loop reads CASSLRTGFRNQPQHF. DNA for the CDR3: TGTGCCAGCAGCCTTCGGACAGGGTTTCGCAATCAGCCCCAGCATTTT.

This chain joins TRBV5-1 and TRBJ2-2; D is possibly TRBD1 (5 bases). The germline CDR1 and CDR2 sequences are SGHRS and YFSETQ. CDR3 length equals 18 residues. The ends were cut back, 2 bases at V and 2 bases at J, with 19 bases in the middle. In nucleotides, the CDR3 is TGCGCCAGCAGCTTAGGAGACAGCCCTTCACTCAACACCGGGGAGCTGTTTTTT. Amino acids: CASSLGDSPSLNTGELFF.

J is TRBJ1-1 and V is TRBV29-1; D is ambiguous. The germline V and J ends were trimmed by 3 bases and 1 base, with 9 bases remaining between them. From germline, CDR1 is SQVTM and CDR2 ANQGSEA. The CDR3 sequence is 13 residues long. CDR3 DNA: TGCAGCGTTGATAGAGGAGGGAACACTGAAGCTTTCTTT. Translating it yields CSVDRGGNTEAFF.

V and J are TRBV7-3 and TRBJ2-5, with 8 bases lining up with TRBD2. The V and J ends lost 5 bases and 5 bases, in that order; junction bases with no gene match: 13. This CDR3 has 16 amino acids. In germline, CDR1 is SGHTA, CDR2 FQGTGA. The CDR3 nucleotides read TGTGCCAGCAGCCTCCGGCAACTAGCGGTTGGGGAGACCCAGTACTTC. Protein: CASSLRQLAVGETQYF.

This clone was counted many times. The rearrangement joins TRBV9 to TRBJ2-7; 9 bases fit TRBD2. This CDR3 contains 16 residues. V dropped 0 bases and J dropped 0; count of bases not matched to a gene: 4. Germline loops: CDR1 SGDLS, CDR2 YYNGEE. CDR3 sequence: CASSVAASGTSYEQYF. Written as DNA, the CDR3 is TGTGCCAGCAGCGTAGCAGCTAGCGGGACCTCCTACGAGCAGTACTTC.

V is TRBV9 and J is TRBJ1-4; TRBD1 is a possible D gene (6 bases). Trimming shortened V by 5 bases and J by 2 bases, and 13 bases separated the two germline ends. This CDR3 is 15 amino acids long. The V gene's germline CDR1 is SGDLS and CDR2 YYNGEE. The CDR3 protein is CASSALTGTNEKLFF. The CDR3 DNA follows: TGTGCCAGCAGTGCGCTGACAGGTACTAATGAAAAACTGTTTTTT.

This chain joins TRBV11-2 and TRBJ2-7; no firm D call. CDR3 length: 14 amino acids. Germline assignment: CDR1 SGHAT and CDR2 FQNNGV. V was trimmed by 1 base and J by 0 bases, leaving 7 bases between them. The CDR3 is CASSLVGSSYEQYF. DNA for the CDR3: TGTGCCAGCAGCTTAGTAGGAAGCTCCTACGAGCAGTACTTC. Together with reference TRBV11-2 and TRBJ2-7, the CDR3 gives the full variable domain: EAGVAQSPRYKIIEKRQSVAFWCNPISGHATLYWYQQILGQGPKLLIQFQNNGVVDDSQLPKDRFSAERLKGVDSTLKIQPAKLEDSAVYLCASSLVGSSYEQYFGPGTRLTVT.

This clone was recorded only once. The identical CDR3 is also encoded by other nucleotide sequences in the sample. The chain has TRBV7-2 and TRBJ2-3, with 9 bases that match TRBD2. The CDR3 is 14 residues long. The germline V gene has CDR1 SGHTA and CDR2 FQGNSA. J was trimmed by 2 bases and V by 5 bases; bases with no gene match: 2. CDR3 sequence: CASSRGGATDTQYF. DNA of the CDR3: TGTGCCAGCAGCCGCGGGGGGGCCACAGATACGCAGTATTTT. The full variable domain, in which reference TRBV7-2 and TRBJ2-3 provide the parts outside the CDR3, is GAGVSQSPSNKVTEKGKDVELRCDPISGHTALYWYRQSLGQGLEFLIYFQGNSAPDKSGLPSDRFSAERTGGSVSTLTIQRTQQEDSAVYLCASSRGGATDTQYFGPGTRLTVL.

This clone came up a few times. The V gene is TRBV6-9, the J gene TRBJ2-5, with 7 bases matching TRBD1. V gave up 9 bases and J gave up 1 base; unmatched junction bases: 5. There are 13 residues in the CDR3. CDR1 and CDR2 (germline): MNHGY, SVAAGI. This chain's CDR3 is CARTGQPQETQYF. CDR3 nucleotide sequence: TGTGCCAGGACGGGACAGCCCCAAGAGACCCAGTACTTC.

The chain uses TRBV4-1 and TRBJ1-1; 7 bases line up with TRBD1. Germline V lookup: CDR1 MGHRA, CDR2 YSYEKL. J gave up 0 bases and V 4 bases, and 8 bases lay outside the gene matches. This CDR3 spans 16 amino acids. CDR3 in DNA: TGCGCCAGCAGCCCACAGGGGTCGCGGGTGAACACTGAAGCTTTCTTT. It yields the protein CASSPQGSRVNTEAFF.

This clone was observed a single time. V and J are TRBV4-3 and TRBJ2-2; 7 nucleotides agree with TRBD1. The CDR3 loop spans 17 amino acids. Germline CDR1 LGHNA, CDR2 YSLEER. Trimming removed 0 bases from V and 3 bases from J; junction bases left unmatched: 7. CDR3 sequence: CASSQDLVRGHTGELFF. Here the CDR3 DNA reads TGCGCCAGCAGCCAAGATCTCGTTAGGGGGCACACCGGGGAGCTGTTTTTT.

This chain links TRBV28 with TRBJ1-4; no firm D call. This CDR3 spans 15 amino acids. Trimming pared 2 bases from V and 2 bases from J, leaving 9 bases between. Germline V gives CDR1 MDHEN, CDR2 SYDVKM. DNA of the CDR3: TGTGCCAGCAGTTTAACTGGGAGGACTAATGAAAAACTGTTTTTT. This encodes CASSLTGRTNEKLFF. The full variable domain, its missing parts supplied by reference TRBV28 and TRBJ1-4, is DVKVTQSSRYLVKRTGEKVFLECVQDMDHENMFWYRQDPGLGLRLIYFSYDVKMKEKGDIPEGYSVSREKKERFSLILESASTNQTSMYLCASSLTGRTNEKLFFGSGTQLSVL.

This clone was detected a few times. The rearrangement joins TRBV6-1 to TRBJ1-5; 8 nucleotides match TRBD1. The V and J ends lost 1 base and 2 bases, in that order; junction bases with no gene match: 4. Per germline, CDR1 MNHNS and CDR2 SASEGT. CDR3 length equals 16 residues. As DNA, the CDR3 is TGTGCCAGCAGTGAAGTAGGACAGGGTCGCAATCAGCCCCAGCATTTT. This sequence encodes CASSEVGQGRNQPQHF.

V usage is TRBV7-2 and J usage is TRBJ1-3; no clear D. The V and J ends lost 5 bases and 4 bases respectively, with 9 bases between them. Germline CDR1 is SGHTA and CDR2 is FQGNSA. The CDR3 is made up of 13 amino acids. The CDR3 here is CASSPAGGNTIYF. In DNA form, the CDR3 reads TGTGCCAGCAGCCCCGCCGGGGGAAACACCATATATTTT.

This chain joins TRBV7-9 and TRBJ1-2, with a weak D call TRBD1 (6 bases). Looked up from germline, CDR1 is SEHNR and CDR2 is FQNEAQ (reference sequence). Trimming pared 1 base from V and 4 bases from J, leaving 7 bases between. There are 13 residues in the CDR3. This CDR3 reads CASSLGTAYGYTF. The CDR3 region has the DNA TGTGCCAGCAGCTTAGGGACAGCCTATGGCTACACCTTC.

This rearrangement joins TRBV5-4 to TRBJ1-1; 9 nucleotides align to TRBD1. Trimming cost V 2 bases and J 5 bases; bases outside gene matches: 7. The CDR3 extends over 15 amino acids. The V gene's germline CDR1 is SGHNT and CDR2 YYREEE (reference sequence). CDR3 protein: CASSFLDRGRTEAFF. CDR3 in DNA: TGTGCCAGCAGCTTCTTGGACAGGGGCCGTACTGAAGCTTTCTTT.

The chain uses TRBV3-1 (or the pseudogene TRBV3-2) and TRBJ1-2; possibly TRBD1 for D (6 bases). The CDR3 length is 13 residues. Germline V gene data show CDR1 as LGHDT and CDR2 as YNNKEL (reference sequence). V was pared by 3 bases and J by 8 bases, with 13 bases between. CDR3 in amino acids: CASSQRDRIGYTF. CDR3 bases: TGTGCCAGCAGCCAGCGAGACAGGATCGGCTACACCTTC.

This chain joins TRBV7-8 and TRBJ2-1; D is possibly TRBD1 (6 bases). V shed 4 bases and J shed 5 bases, with 15 bases lying between them. The CDR3 is 15 amino acids. Germline CDR1 and CDR2: SGHVS and FQNEAQ. As DNA, the CDR3 is TGTGCCAGCAGCTCCGGGACACGGCCACACAATGAGCAGTTCTTC. Encoded protein: CASSSGTRPHNEQFF.

This chain joins TRBV5-1 and TRBJ2-1; 9 bases match TRBD1. There are 14 residues in the CDR3. Looked up from germline, CDR1 is SGHRS and CDR2 is YFSETQ. J gave up 6 bases and V 6 bases, and 7 bases lay outside the gene matches. CDR3 sequence reads: CASKWDRVANEQFF. CDR3 sequence (DNA): TGCGCCAGCAAATGGGACAGGGTGGCCAATGAGCAGTTCTTC.

The chain has TRBV4-1 and TRBJ2-7, with TRBD1 matching 7 bases. The CDR3 has 18 amino acids. V was pared by 1 base and J by 6 bases, with 18 bases of the junction left unmatched. The germline V gene has CDR1 MGHRA and CDR2 YSYEKL. CDR3 in amino acids: CASSQGYTVHRGIFEQYF. Written as DNA, the CDR3 is TGCGCCAGCAGCCAAGGGTATACTGTCCACAGGGGCATCTTCGAGCAGTACTTC.

The rearrangement joins TRBV7-2 to TRBJ1-3, with 7 bases fitting TRBD1. There are 16 residues in the CDR3. V dropped 1 base and J dropped 3; count of bases not matched to a gene: 6. The germline V gene has CDR1 SGHTA and CDR2 FQGNSA. Here the CDR3 DNA reads TGTGCCAGCAGCTTAGTGGAGGGGGCGAATGGAAACACCATATATTTT. It translates to CASSLVEGANGNTIYF.